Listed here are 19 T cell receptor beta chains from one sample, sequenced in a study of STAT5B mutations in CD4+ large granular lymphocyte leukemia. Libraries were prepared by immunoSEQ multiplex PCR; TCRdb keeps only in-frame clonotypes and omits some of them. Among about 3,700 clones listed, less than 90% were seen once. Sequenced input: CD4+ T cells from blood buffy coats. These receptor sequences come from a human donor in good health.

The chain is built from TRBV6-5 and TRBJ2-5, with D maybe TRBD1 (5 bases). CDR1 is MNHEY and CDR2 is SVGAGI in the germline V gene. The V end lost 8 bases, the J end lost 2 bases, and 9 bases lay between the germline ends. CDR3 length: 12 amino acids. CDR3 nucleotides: TGTGCCAGCGGCAGGGTTCAAGAGACCCAGTACTTC. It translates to CASGRVQETQYF.

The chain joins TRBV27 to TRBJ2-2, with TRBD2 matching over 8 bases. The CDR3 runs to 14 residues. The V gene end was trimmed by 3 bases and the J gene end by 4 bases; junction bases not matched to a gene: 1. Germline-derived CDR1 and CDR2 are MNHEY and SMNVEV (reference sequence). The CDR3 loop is CASSFGLATGELFF. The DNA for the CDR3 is TGTGCCAGCAGTTTCGGACTAGCCACCGGGGAGCTGTTTTTT.

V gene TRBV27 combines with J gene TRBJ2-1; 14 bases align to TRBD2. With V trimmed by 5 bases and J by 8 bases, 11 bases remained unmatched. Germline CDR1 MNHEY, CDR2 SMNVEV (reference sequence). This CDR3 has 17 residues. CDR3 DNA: TGTGCCAGCAGTCCTCTAGGACTAGCGGGAGGTGGGGATGAGCAGTTCTTC. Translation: CASSPLGLAGGGDEQFF.

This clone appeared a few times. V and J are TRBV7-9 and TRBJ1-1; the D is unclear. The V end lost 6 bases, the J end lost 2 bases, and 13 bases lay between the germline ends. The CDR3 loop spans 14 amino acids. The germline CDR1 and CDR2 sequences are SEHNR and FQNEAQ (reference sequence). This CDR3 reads CASSPPVGNTEAFF. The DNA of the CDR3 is TGTGCCAGCAGTCCCCCGGTGGGAAACACTGAAGCTTTCTTT. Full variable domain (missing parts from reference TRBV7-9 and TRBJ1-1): DTGVSQNPRHKITKRGQNVTFRCDPISEHNRLYWYRQTLGQGPEFLTYFQNEAQLEKSRLLSDRFSAERPKGSFSTLEIQRTEQGDSAMYLCASSPPVGNTEAFFGQGTRLTVV.

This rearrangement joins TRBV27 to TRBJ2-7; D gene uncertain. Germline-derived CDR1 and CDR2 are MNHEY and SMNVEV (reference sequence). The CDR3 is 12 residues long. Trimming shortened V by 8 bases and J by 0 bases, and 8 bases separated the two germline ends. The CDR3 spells CASGLHSYEQYF. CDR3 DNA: TGTGCCAGCGGATTACACTCCTACGAGCAGTACTTC.

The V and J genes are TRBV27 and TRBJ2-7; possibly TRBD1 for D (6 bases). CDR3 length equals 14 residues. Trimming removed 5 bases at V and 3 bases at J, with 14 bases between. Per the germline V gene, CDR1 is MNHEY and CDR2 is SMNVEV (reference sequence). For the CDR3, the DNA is TGTGCCAGCAGTAAACAGGGTCCCCTCTACGAGCAGTACTTC. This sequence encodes CASSKQGPLYEQYF.

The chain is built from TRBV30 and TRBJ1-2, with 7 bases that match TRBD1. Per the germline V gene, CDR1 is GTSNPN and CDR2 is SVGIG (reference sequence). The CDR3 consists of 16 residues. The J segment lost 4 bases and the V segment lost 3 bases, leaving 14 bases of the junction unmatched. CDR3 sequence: CAWRPRGAGRGYGYTF. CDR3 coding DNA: TGTGCCTGGAGGCCCAGGGGGGCAGGTCGGGGCTATGGCTACACCTTC.

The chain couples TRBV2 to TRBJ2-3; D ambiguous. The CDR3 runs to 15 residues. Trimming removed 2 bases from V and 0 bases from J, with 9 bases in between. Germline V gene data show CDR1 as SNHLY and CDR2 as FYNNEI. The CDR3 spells CASSERVSSTDTQYF. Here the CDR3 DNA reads TGTGCCAGCAGTGAAAGGGTATCTAGCACAGATACGCAGTATTTT.

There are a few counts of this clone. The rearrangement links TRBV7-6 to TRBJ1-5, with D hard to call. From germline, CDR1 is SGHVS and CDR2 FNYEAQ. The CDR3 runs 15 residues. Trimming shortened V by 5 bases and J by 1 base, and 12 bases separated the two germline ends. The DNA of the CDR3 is TGTGCCAGCAGCCAAGGCCATTCCAGCAATCAGCCCCAGCATTTT. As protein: CASSQGHSSNQPQHF.

The CDR3 region is CSALEAGELFF. In nucleotides, the CDR3 is TGCAGTGCTTTAGAGGCCGGGGAGCTGTTTTTT. The chain uses TRBV20-1 and TRBJ2-2; D unclear. Per germline, CDR1 DFQATT and CDR2 SNEGSKA (reference sequence). V lost 5 bases to trimming and J lost 6 bases, with 7 bases between them. CDR3 length: 11 residues.

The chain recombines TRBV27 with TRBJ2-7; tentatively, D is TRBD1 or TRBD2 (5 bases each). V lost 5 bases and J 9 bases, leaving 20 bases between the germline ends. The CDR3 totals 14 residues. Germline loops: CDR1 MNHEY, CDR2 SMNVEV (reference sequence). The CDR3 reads CASSPRQRDKVQYF. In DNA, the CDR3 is TGTGCCAGCAGTCCTCGACAGAGGGATAAGGTGCAGTACTTC.

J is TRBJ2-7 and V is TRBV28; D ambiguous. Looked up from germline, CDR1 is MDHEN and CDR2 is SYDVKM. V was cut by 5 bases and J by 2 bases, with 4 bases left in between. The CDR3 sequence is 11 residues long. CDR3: CASSETYEQYF. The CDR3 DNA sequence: TGTGCCAGCAGTGAGACCTACGAGCAGTACTTC. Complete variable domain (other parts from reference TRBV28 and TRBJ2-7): DVKVTQSSRYLVKRTGEKVFLECVQDMDHENMFWYRQDPGLGLRLIYFSYDVKMKEKGDIPEGYSVSREKKERFSLILESASTNQTSMYLCASSETYEQYFGPGTRLTVT.

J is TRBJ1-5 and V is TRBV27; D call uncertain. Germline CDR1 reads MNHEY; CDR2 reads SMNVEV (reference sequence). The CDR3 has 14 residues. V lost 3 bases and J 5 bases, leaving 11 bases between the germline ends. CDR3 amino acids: CASSLWSGDQPQHF. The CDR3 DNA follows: TGTGCCAGCAGTTTGTGGTCTGGGGATCAGCCCCAGCATTTT.

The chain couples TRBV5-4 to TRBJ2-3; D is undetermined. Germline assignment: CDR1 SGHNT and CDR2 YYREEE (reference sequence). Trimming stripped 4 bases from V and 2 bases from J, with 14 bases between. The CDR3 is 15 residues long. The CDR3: CASSPLERITDTQYF. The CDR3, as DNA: TGTGCCAGCAGCCCCCTAGAGAGGATCACAGATACGCAGTATTTT.

CDR3 sequence (DNA): TGTGCCAGTAGTGTATACGGCAGCTCCTACAATGAGCAGTTCTTC. Residues: CASSVYGSSYNEQFF. V gene TRBV19 combines with J gene TRBJ2-1, with D uncertain. V lost 5 bases to trimming and J lost 0 bases, with 11 bases between them. This CDR3 is 15 amino acids long. The germline CDR1 and CDR2 sequences are LNHDA and SQIVND (reference sequence).

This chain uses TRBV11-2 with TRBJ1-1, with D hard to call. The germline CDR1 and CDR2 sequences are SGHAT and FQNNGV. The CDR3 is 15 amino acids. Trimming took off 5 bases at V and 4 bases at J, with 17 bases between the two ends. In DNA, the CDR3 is TGTGCCAGCAGCGTAGGTAGGGAGGCGGTCACTGAAGCTTTCTTT. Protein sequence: CASSVGREAVTEAFF. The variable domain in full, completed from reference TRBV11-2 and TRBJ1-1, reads EAGVAQSPRYKIIEKRQSVAFWCNPISGHATLYWYQQILGQGPKLLIQFQNNGVVDDSQLPKDRFSAERLKGVDSTLKIQPAKLEDSAVYLCASSVGREAVTEAFFGQGTRLTVV.

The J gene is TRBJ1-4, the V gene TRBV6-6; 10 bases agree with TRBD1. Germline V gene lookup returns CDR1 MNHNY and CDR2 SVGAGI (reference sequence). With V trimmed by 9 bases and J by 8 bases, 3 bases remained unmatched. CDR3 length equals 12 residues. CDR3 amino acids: CASGTGEEKLFF. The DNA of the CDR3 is TGTGCCAGTGGGACAGGGGAGGAAAAACTGTTTTTT.

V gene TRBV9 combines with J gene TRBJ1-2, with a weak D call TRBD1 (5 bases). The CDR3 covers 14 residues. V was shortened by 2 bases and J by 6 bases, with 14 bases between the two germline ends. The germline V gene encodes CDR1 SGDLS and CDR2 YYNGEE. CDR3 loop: CASSVGGTADGYTF. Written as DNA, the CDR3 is TGTGCCAGCAGCGTGGGGGGAACGGCCGATGGCTACACCTTC. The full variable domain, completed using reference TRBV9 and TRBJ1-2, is DSGVTQTPKHLITATGQRVTLRCSPRSGDLSVYWYQQSLDQGLQFLIQYYNGEERAKGNILERFSAQQFPDLHSELNLSSLELGDSALYFCASSVGGTADGYTFGSGTRLTVV.

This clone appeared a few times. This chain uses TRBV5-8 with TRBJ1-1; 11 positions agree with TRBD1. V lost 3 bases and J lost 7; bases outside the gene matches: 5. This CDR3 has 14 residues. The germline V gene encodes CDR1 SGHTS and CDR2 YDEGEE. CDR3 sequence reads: CASSSDRGRIEAFF. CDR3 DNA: TGTGCCAGCAGCTCGGACAGGGGGCGGATTGAAGCTTTCTTT. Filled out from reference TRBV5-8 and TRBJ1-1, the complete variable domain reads EAGVTQSPTHLIKTRGQQATLRCSPISGHTSVYWYQQALGLGLQFLLWYDEGEERNRGNFPPRFSGRQFPNYSSELNVNALELEDSALYLCASSSDRGRIEAFFGQGTRLTVV.